Listed here is a single TCR beta chain. These data come from a study of brain T cells in children with intractable seizures. TCRdb's table, derived via immunoSEQ multiplex PCR, lists solely in-frame clones and lacks some. The sample shows about 340,000 clones, 93% of them seen only once. Germline V CDR1 and CDR2: MGHRA, YSYEKL. The CDR3 extends over 15 amino acids. The V segment lost 3 bases and the J segment 6 bases; nucleotides outside the gene matches: 7. As for time point: blood from clinic visit 5 months post-surgery; TSC patient then seizure free. The sequenced cases were selected for having the highest brain T cell transcript signatures.

This clonotype was obtained from a boy in the first two years of life with tuberous sclerosis and intractable seizures. Specimen: peripheral blood, collected less than 6 months after surgery. J is TRBJ2-1 and V is TRBV4-1; 8 nucleotides agree with TRBD2. The CDR3 nucleotides are TGCGCCAGCAGCCAGCCGGGACTAGTTGGCAATGAGCAGTTCTTC. Translated: CASSQPGLVGNEQFF.